These T cell receptor beta chains were read from a single sample in a study of molecular identifiers for immune sequencing clone quantification. MiXCR was run by TCRdb on the PCR reads, yielding one entry per CDR3 protein. The sample records around 470,000 distinct CDR3 sequences, about 20% being singletons. The source material was naive CD8+ T cells from blood, with Jurkat cell RNA spiked in. The receptors shown here come from a human donor in good health. Some libraries in this study had Jurkat cell RNA spiked in. Both conserved end residues are part of each CDR3. The size of a clone is reported for some rows only, either as once, few or many, or as a class for expanded clones.

V gene,clone size,CDR3 protein
TRBV27,.,CASSLLSSGQGAIYEQYF
TRBV12-3/TRBV12-4,.,CASSLRVSGTSNTGELFF
TRBV5-6,once,CASGLAAPYEQYF
TRBV2,many,CASPSRLARYDEQFF
TRBV28,few,CASLGAGNTIYF
TRBV2,few,CASSDSGDYEQYF
TRBV12-3/TRBV12-4,.,CASSLRGGGYSNQPQHF
TRBV12-3/TRBV12-4,many,CASSWESSLLFF
TRBV30,few,CAWSLGSTSTDTQYF
TRBV19,.,CASSITGGYTF
TRBV7-9,many,CASSLKGYEQYF
TRBV14,.,CASSQLTSGVGETQYF
TRBV6-1,.,CASSERVGTSYEQYF
TRBV27,.,CAGSPGTTNTEAFF
TRBV5-1,many,CASSLKPNAGQGIYEQYF
TRBV27,many,CASSLLLAGGTDTQYF
TRBV29-1,many,CSVKNPPTSISDTQYF
TRBV6-2/TRBV6-3,few,CASSYSGIAGFTDTQYF
TRBV5-1,few,CASSPRIGTYEQYF
TRBV7-9,many,CASSTLDSQETQYF
TRBV4-3,.,CASSPLQGARNTEAFF
TRBV10-2,few,CATGVGGPYEQYF
TRBV29-1,many,CSVGGLVQETQYF
TRBV21-1,few,CARELADTDTQYF
TRBV6-5,.,CASYVSGSNEQFF
TRBV9,many,CASSVEGTGANTDTQYF